This T cell receptor (beta chain) was identified during a study of human T cells and chemical hapten exposure (dated by TCRdb to the early 2020s). Context from the whole study: For sensitization, 2% DPC in acetone was applied to a 2 cm by 2 cm area of upper inner arm skin. Blood was sampled from patients pre-sensitization (week 0) and at 2, 6 and about 24 weeks after DPC sensitization. Alopecia areata with under or over 50% scalp involvement, alopecia totalis and alopecia universalis were represented in the patient cohort, which was mostly female. Under 30 alopecia patients gave blood for TCR sequencing at one to four time points (pre-sensitization, 2, 6 and 24 weeks). In alopecia patients, the study followed how the peripheral blood TCR repertoire changed in vivo over primary and secondary sensitization to diphenylcyclopropenone (DPC), a hapten. Weekly therapeutic DPC doses were additionally applied to the scalp of patients throughout the approximately 24-week study period. Patch testing was done on the upper back using Finn chambers containing 0.01% DPC, and results were scored after 6 days according to International Contact Dermatitis Research Group standards. Libraries were pooled for sequencing, and variation in per-sample TCR yields was attributed mainly to small differences in library volumes within the pool. What the authors observed across the whole study: DPC sensitization did not change the number of TCRs with a frequency above 1 in 1000, and there was no evidence of changes in global repertoire structure. Repeated subsampling changed both the strength of the expansion versus patch-test correlation and the threshold at which the correlation became significant. Patch test score was positively correlated with the number of PT1 expanded TCRs, with significance at thresholds 8, 16 and 32 but not at 4. Significantly more large CDR3 similarity clusters were formed by expanded TCRs than by pre-sensitization or healthy control sets, consistent with antigen-driven responses. Because all patients had alopecia, a presumed autoimmune disease, the immune response of the patients might differ from that of healthy individuals.

The time point label on this specimen signifies: patch test 3, about 24 weeks after DPC sensitization. Explained via the paper, the treatment or condition label denotes: therapeutic diphenylcyclopropenone sensitization with weekly scalp DPC. Blood at each patch-test visit was drawn before the patch test was applied. To be eligible, patients had to be aged 18 to 70, diagnosed with alopecia and judged suitable for DPC therapy, while pregnant patients were excluded. Total RNA was isolated from unfractionated whole blood collected in Tempus Blood RNA tubes. Library preparation employed RACE. The reads were generated on a NextSeq 500. During library preparation, unique molecular identifiers were attached to individual cDNA molecules so that TCRs could be counted in a quantitative, reproducible way. Both TCR alpha and TCR beta chains were sequenced from each blood RNA sample. Per the source publication's procedure: Samples had a median of roughly 91,000 TCRs, with a range from roughly 20,000 to 690,600. V, J and CDR3 annotation of the TCR reads was carried out using the Decombinator software suite. For PS versus PT1 abundance plots, all samples were subsampled to the same number of TCRs (28,000). TCRs were defined as expanded if absent before sensitization and observed at least eight times at the 2-week time point. TCRdb trimmed public reads at Q25 via fastp, called clones via MiXCR and kept in-frame beta chains. Rows matching on CDR3 protein sequence are summarized as one entry with the most common DNA and genes. Clone size and V and J calls follow TCRdb, not the original study. The sample includes approximately 160,000 distinct CDR3 sequences, with about a quarter observed a single time. About 2% of the sample rests with the top ten.

This clonotype has ten or more counts. It lacks a known antigen. No quality values exist for individual bases; no much larger clone is one base distant. Based on the germline V gene, the CDR1 and CDR2 sequences are SGDLS and YYNGEE. The CDR3 numbers 15 residues from cysteine through phenylalanine. Left in the record is the CDR3 DNA by itself, 45 bases read in frame from the first base. The V end gives up 4 bases and the J end 4 bases, leaving 9 bases in the junction not matched to a gene. The source of this sequence is a woman between 18 and 29 years old with alopecia areata. Some clones in this sample may be carry-over from other donors' samples. The sequencing used whole blood, collected in connection with sensitization to the hapten diphenylcyclopropenone (DPC). The chain employs TRBV9 and TRBJ1-2; TRBD1 matches 8 bases in the middle. In nucleotide form, the sequence is TGTGCCAGCAGCCCAACAGGGGGATTCGGCTATGGCTACACCTTC. Translation gives CASSPTGGFGYGYTF.